This T cell receptor beta chain was recorded in a study of CD8 T cells in Susac syndrome. Random hexamers served to reverse transcribe roughly 0.45 to 1 ug RNA. From the immunoSEQ multiplex PCR reads, TCRdb called clonotypes with MiXCR, one entry per CDR3 protein. The sample lists more than 130,000 distinct CDR3 sequences; 90% to 95% were seen once. The authors sequenced TCR beta from blood CD8+ and CD4+ T cells. Germline V gene lookup returns CDR1 SGDLS and CDR2 YYNGEE. The CDR3 runs to 14 residues. Trimming cost V 6 bases and J 3 bases; bases outside gene matches: 8. The chain couples TRBV9 to TRBJ1-2; 7 nucleotides align to TRBD1. The TCR comes from a human donor in good health. The sample comprised CD8+ T cells from PBMCs. The CDR3 loop is CASNTGQWDYGYTF. As DNA, the CDR3 is TGTGCCAGCAATACGGGACAGTGGGACTATGGCTACACCTTC.